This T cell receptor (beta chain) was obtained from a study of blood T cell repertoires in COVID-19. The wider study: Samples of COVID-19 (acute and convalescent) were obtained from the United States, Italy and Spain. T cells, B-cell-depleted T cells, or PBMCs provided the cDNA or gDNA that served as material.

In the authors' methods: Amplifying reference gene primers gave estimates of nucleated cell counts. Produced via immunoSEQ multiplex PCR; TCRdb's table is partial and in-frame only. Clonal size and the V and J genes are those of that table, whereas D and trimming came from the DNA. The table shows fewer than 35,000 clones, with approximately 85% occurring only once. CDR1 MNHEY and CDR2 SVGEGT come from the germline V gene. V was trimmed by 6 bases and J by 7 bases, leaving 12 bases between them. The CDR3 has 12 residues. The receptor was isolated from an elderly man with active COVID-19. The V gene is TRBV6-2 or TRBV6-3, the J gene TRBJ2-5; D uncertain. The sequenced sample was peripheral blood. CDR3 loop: CASSRAVGTQYF. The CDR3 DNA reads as TGTGCCAGCAGCCGGGCTGTTGGGACCCAGTACTTC.